These 5 T cell receptor beta chains share one sample of origin, sequenced in a study of blood T cells in healthy people across ages. Primed by a sample-barcoded 5' primer and a J-beta primer mix, a second PCR proceeded for 7 to 11 cycles. A single record per CDR3 protein comes from TCRdb applying MiXCR to the 5' RACE reads. The table shows about 1,500,000 distinct CDR3 sequences, with 28% occurring only once. Sequencing was performed on blood. These receptors all come from a woman aged 25 to 39 in good health.

The genes are TRBV11-2 and TRBJ2-2; no clear D. The germline V gene encodes CDR1 SGHAT and CDR2 FQNNGV. V dropped 1 base and J dropped 2 bases, with 11 bases sitting between them. The length of the CDR3 is 16 residues. DNA for the CDR3: TGTGCCAGCAGCTTAGTTACAACCTCAAACACCGGGGAGCTGTTTTTT. Encoded protein: CASSLVTTSNTGELFF.

The CDR3 sequence is CASSQTGVKAFF. The CDR3 DNA reads TGTGCCAGCAGCCAAACAGGGGTGAAAGCTTTCTTT. The chain combines TRBV14 with TRBJ1-1; 7 bases are a match to TRBD1. With V trimmed by 2 bases and J by 9 bases, 3 bases remained unmatched. CDR3 length: 12 residues. Germline loops: CDR1 SGHDN, CDR2 FVKESK.

This clonotype was detected a few times. This rearrangement joins TRBV30 to TRBJ2-7; maybe TRBD1 (6 bases). In germline, CDR1 is GTSNPN, CDR2 SVGIG (reference sequence). The germline V and J ends were trimmed by 0 bases and 7 bases, with 13 bases remaining between them. This CDR3 has 13 amino acids. CDR3 sequence (DNA): TGTGCCTGGAGTGTCAGGGACATGGGAGAGCAGTACTTC. This sequence encodes CAWSVRDMGEQYF.

This clonotype has only a few counts. V usage is TRBV11-2 and J usage is TRBJ1-2; 7 positions match TRBD1. The V segment lost 5 bases and the J segment 3 bases; nucleotides outside the gene matches: 9. Germline CDR1 reads SGHAT; CDR2 reads FQNNGV. The CDR3 totals 15 residues. The CDR3 loop reads CASSPPTGLYYGYTF. The CDR3 nucleotides read TGTGCCAGCAGCCCCCCGACAGGGTTATACTATGGCTACACCTTC.

At least ten counts were recorded for this clonotype. The chain joins TRBV12-5 to TRBJ2-5; 14 bases are shared with TRBD2. Germline assignment: CDR1 LGHNT and CDR2 FRNRAP. The CDR3 has 17 amino acids. V was clipped by 7 bases and J by 4 bases; unmatched bases: 11. Here the CDR3 DNA reads TGTGCTAGTGCCCTGGTGACTAGCGGGAGGGCCTCAGAGACCCAGTACTTC. It is translated as CASALVTSGRASETQYF.